This T cell receptor beta chain originates from a study of cytomegalovirus exposure and HLA in healthy donors. Study results and limitations: According to an earlier analysis, most TCR beta V segments yielded productive rearrangements about 87% or about 30% of the time. By HLA locus, TCR association rates varied in a later analysis, with DRB1 showing the most and HLA-C the fewest. There were some V segments, including TRBV6-2 and TRBV6-3, excluded as indistinguishable.

This CDR3 contains 17 residues. Losses at the gene ends were 2 bases for V and 2 bases for J; bases not matched to a gene: 7. Per germline, CDR1 SGDLS and CDR2 YYNGEE. With respect to this clone: Its antigen is not known.

Vbeta (60) and Jbeta (13) primers were used in the PCR. Here immunoSEQ multiplex PCR was the method, and the copy in TCRdb shows in-frame clones only, minus some. Here the sample spans 150,000 to 200,000 clones, roughly three quarters being singletons. The receptor was isolated from a woman in her thirties or forties in good health and CMV-seronegative. The chain couples TRBV9 to TRBJ2-2; TRBD2 matches 9 bases. Sequencing was done on a sample of PBMCs. As DNA, the CDR3 is TGTGCCAGCAGCGTCGGAAGGACTAGCGAAAACACCGGGGAGCTGTTTTTT. It codes for CASSVGRTSENTGELFF.